The source of this T cell receptor beta chain is a study of OX40 agonist ivuxolimab in advanced cancers. On the study more broadly: In this cohort, patients received ivuxolimab, an agonistic anti-OX40 (CD134) antibody. Study outcomes and limitations: Relative to CD4+, CD8+ T cells held more expanded clones on average. Circulating CD4+ and CD8+ T cells showed clonal expansion by week 6 at 0.1 to 3.0 mg/kg.

Method: immunoSEQ multiplex PCR; TCRdb's copy keeps in-frame clones and lacks some. The table includes tens of thousands of clones, roughly nine tenths detected once. The germline V and J ends were trimmed by 1 base and 10 bases, with 8 bases remaining between them. The germline V gene has CDR1 SEHNR and CDR2 FQNEAQ (reference sequence). This CDR3 contains 12 residues. Details on this clone: Its specificity is unknown.

The receptor's source is an adult with an advanced solid tumor such as melanoma, head and neck, liver or kidney cancer. The chain carries TRBV7-9 and TRBJ1-5; D not certain. This specimen was CD4+ or CD8+ T cells sorted from blood, taken in a trial of the OX40 agonist ivuxolimab. CDR3 in DNA: TGTGCCAGCAGCTTAGGTACTTTTCCCCAGCATTTT. Its translation is CASSLGTFPQHF.